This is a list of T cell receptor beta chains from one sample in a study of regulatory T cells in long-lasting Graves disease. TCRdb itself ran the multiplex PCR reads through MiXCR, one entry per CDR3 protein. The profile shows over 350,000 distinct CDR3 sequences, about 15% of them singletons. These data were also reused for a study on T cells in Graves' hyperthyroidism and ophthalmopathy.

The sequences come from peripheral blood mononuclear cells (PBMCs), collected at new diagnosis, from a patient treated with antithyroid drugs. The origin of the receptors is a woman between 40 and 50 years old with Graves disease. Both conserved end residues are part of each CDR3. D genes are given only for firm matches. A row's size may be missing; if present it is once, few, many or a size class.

cdr3_aa: CASSLEASGTSGSRREQFF; cdr3_nt: TGTGCCAGCAGCTTGGAGGCTTCCGGGACTAGCGGGTCCAGGCGGGAGCAGTTCTTC; d_call: TRBD2; v_call: TRBV5-6; j_call: TRBJ2-1; clone_size: few
cdr3_aa: CASSLTGKETQYF; cdr3_nt: TGTGCCAGCAGCTTGACAGGGAAGGAGACCCAGTACTTC; d_call: TRBD1; v_call: TRBV7-2; j_call: TRBJ2-5; clone_size: many
cdr3_aa: CSAPVKDTQYF; cdr3_nt: TGCAGTGCCCCCGTAAAAGATACGCAGTATTTT; d_call: -; v_call: TRBV20-1; j_call: TRBJ2-3; clone_size: -
cdr3_aa: CASSGLREGLLFF; cdr3_nt: TGTGCCAGCAGCGGCTTAAGGGAGGGTTTATTGTTTTTT; d_call: -; v_call: TRBV7-8; j_call: TRBJ1-4; clone_size: many
cdr3_aa: CATTPGQGVNQPQHF; cdr3_nt: TGTGCAACAACCCCGGGGCAGGGGGTAAATCAGCCCCAGCATTTT; d_call: TRBD1; v_call: TRBV19; j_call: TRBJ1-5; clone_size: -
cdr3_aa: CASSLESDSTYEQYF; cdr3_nt: TGTGCCAGCAGCTTAGAATCGGACAGCACCTACGAGCAGTACTTC; d_call: -; v_call: TRBV11-2; j_call: TRBJ2-7; clone_size: many
cdr3_aa: CASSTLSNTQYF; cdr3_nt: TGTGCCAGTTCGACCTTATCGAATACGCAGTATTTT; d_call: -; v_call: TRBV2; j_call: TRBJ2-3; clone_size: -
cdr3_aa: CASSLFGADTQYF; cdr3_nt: TGTGCCAGCAGCTTATTCGGGGCAGATACGCAGTATTTT; d_call: -; v_call: TRBV11-2; j_call: TRBJ2-3; clone_size: few
cdr3_aa: CASSTGTSGSTDTQYF; cdr3_nt: TGTGCCAGTAGTACTGGGACTAGCGGGAGCACAGATACGCAGTATTTT; d_call: TRBD2; v_call: TRBV19; j_call: TRBJ2-3; clone_size: once
cdr3_aa: CASSLDLSGSEQFF; cdr3_nt: TGTGCCAGCAGCTTAGATTTGTCCGGGAGTGAGCAGTTCTTC; d_call: -; v_call: TRBV7-3; j_call: TRBJ2-1; clone_size: many
cdr3_aa: CASSFKQGAYGYTF; cdr3_nt: TGTGCCAGCAGTTTTAAACAGGGGGCCTATGGCTACACCTTC; d_call: TRBD1; v_call: TRBV27; j_call: TRBJ1-2; clone_size: many
cdr3_aa: CAINGRAEADTQYF; cdr3_nt: TGTGCCATCAACGGGAGGGCCGAGGCAGATACGCAGTATTTT; d_call: TRBD2; v_call: TRBV10-3; j_call: TRBJ2-3; clone_size: many
cdr3_aa: CASILDLSPSYNEQFF; cdr3_nt: TGTGCCAGCATCCTGGACCTTAGCCCCTCCTACAATGAGCAGTTCTTC; d_call: -; v_call: TRBV7-8; j_call: TRBJ2-1; clone_size: -
cdr3_aa: CASSLGGPHQPQHF; cdr3_nt: TGTGCCAGCAGTTTAGGGGGACCTCATCAGCCCCAGCATTTT; d_call: -; v_call: TRBV27; j_call: TRBJ1-5; clone_size: -
cdr3_aa: CATGVGAEAFF; cdr3_nt: TGTGCCACCGGGGTGGGCGCTGAAGCTTTCTTT; d_call: -; v_call: TRBV12-3/TRBV12-4; j_call: TRBJ1-1; clone_size: many
cdr3_aa: CASSLTSGRAGELFF; cdr3_nt: TGTGCCAGCAGTTTAACTAGCGGGAGGGCCGGGGAGCTGTTTTTT; d_call: TRBD2; v_call: TRBV27; j_call: TRBJ2-2; clone_size: many
cdr3_aa: CASSGTSGRDYNEQFF; cdr3_nt: TGCGCCAGCAGCGGGACTAGCGGGAGGGATTACAATGAGCAGTTCTTC; d_call: TRBD2; v_call: TRBV10-1; j_call: TRBJ2-1; clone_size: -
cdr3_aa: CASSPGRGNEKLFF; cdr3_nt: TGTGCCAGCTCACCGGGAAGGGGTAATGAAAAACTGTTTTTT; d_call: -; v_call: TRBV18; j_call: TRBJ1-4; clone_size: -
cdr3_aa: CASSEMGGPNIQYF; cdr3_nt: TGCGCCAGCAGTGAGATGGGGGGGCCCAACATTCAGTACTTC; d_call: -; v_call: TRBV10-2; j_call: TRBJ2-4; clone_size: many
cdr3_aa: CASSAEEGTEAFF; cdr3_nt: TGTGCCAGCAGCGCCGAGGAGGGAACTGAAGCTTTCTTT; d_call: -; v_call: TRBV9; j_call: TRBJ1-1; clone_size: -
cdr3_aa: CASSLMGDNEQFF; cdr3_nt: TGTGCCAGCAGCTTAATGGGTGACAATGAGCAGTTCTTC; d_call: -; v_call: TRBV7-3; j_call: TRBJ2-1; clone_size: many
cdr3_aa: CSAPSGVNTDTQYF; cdr3_nt: TGCAGTGCTCCTAGCGGGGTGAACACAGATACGCAGTATTTT; d_call: TRBD2; v_call: TRBV20-1; j_call: TRBJ2-3; clone_size: few